The rows below give T cell receptor beta chains drawn from one sample of a study of T cell responses to AZD1222 COVID-19 vaccine. The repertoire was sequenced with immunoSEQ multiplex PCR; TCRdb's copy has only in-frame clones and lacks some. The data show under 95,000 clones, around nine tenths seen once. The sample in question was peripheral blood, obtained on day 0 of AZD1222 vaccination. These receptors all come from an adult in good health. Both conserved end residues are trimmed from each CDR3. A D gene is named only where the DNA matches it firmly. Expanded clones are given a class, and other clones once, few, many or no size at all.

d_gene,j_gene,v_gene,abundance,CDR3aa
TRBD1,TRBJ1-2,TRBV6-6,.,ASSHQGQGLYGYT
.,TRBJ2-6,TRBV6-2/TRBV6-3,few,ASSYSRVTGANVLT
TRBD1,TRBJ1-1,TRBV27,.,ASSDRGLVNTEAF
TRBD1,TRBJ2-7,TRBV13,.,ASSSDRGSEQY
.,TRBJ2-7,TRBV4-1,few,ASSPAGRSGTYEQY
.,TRBJ1-5,TRBV5-5,.,ASSPGTANQPQH
.,TRBJ1-1,TRBV7-3,.,ASSRAGRNTEAF
TRBD1,TRBJ1-1,TRBV6-5,.,ASSPRQGRNTEAF
.,TRBJ2-1,TRBV6-5,.,ASRTLDWGNEQF
.,TRBJ2-2,TRBV9,once,ASSLRRAGTGELF
.,TRBJ2-4,TRBV19,.,ASSISGDGIKNIQY
.,TRBJ1-6,TRBV5-5,.,ASSGRGKASPLH
TRBD2,TRBJ2-1,TRBV28,.,ASSSPGLAGRDEQF
.,TRBJ2-7,TRBV28,.,ASSPEFKYEQY
TRBD1,TRBJ2-1,TRBV2,.,ASRRQGAARDEQF
.,TRBJ1-2,TRBV5-1,.,ASSLGRGAANYGYT
TRBD2,TRBJ2-5,TRBV3-1/TRBV3-2,.,ASSGTRGTSGWETQY
TRBD1,TRBJ2-7,TRBV6-1,.,ASSEAGTVSYEQY
.,TRBJ1-6,TRBV12-3/TRBV12-4,few,ASSSQRSPLH
.,TRBJ2-7,TRBV29-1,.,SVEDLGSSYEQY
.,TRBJ2-1,TRBV19,.,ASSIASGSEQF
.,TRBJ1-4,TRBV6-5,.,ASSYGGGAEKLF
TRBD2,TRBJ2-1,TRBV5-1,.,ASRTGTSGRIEQF
.,TRBJ1-3,TRBV9,.,ASSVAGDGNTIY
TRBD1,TRBJ1-1,TRBV28,.,ASSLRTGGRTEAF
TRBD2,TRBJ2-7,TRBV9,.,ASSSGTSYEQY
.,TRBJ1-1,TRBV5-1,once,ASSLDGGATEAF
.,TRBJ1-3,TRBV6-5,.,ASRYSSGNTIY
.,TRBJ1-2,TRBV4-1,.,ASSQDRGVGENYGYT